Each of the 10 T cell receptor beta chains below was sequenced from the same sample in a study of blood T cell repertoires in COVID-19. The data were produced by immunoSEQ multiplex PCR, yet TCRdb's version contains in-frame clones alone and is incomplete. The data show 40,000 to 60,000 clones, about 82% seen once. What was sequenced was peripheral blood. Every receptor here comes from a human donor in a cohort sampled during active COVID-19.

The rearrangement links TRBV5-1 to TRBJ2-7, with no clear D. Germline V gene data show CDR1 as SGHRS and CDR2 as YFSETQ. The CDR3 consists of 16 residues. Trimming stripped 0 bases from V and 1 base from J, with 14 bases between. The CDR3 sequence is CASSLDGSPFSYEQYF. Written as DNA, the CDR3 is TGCGCCAGCAGCTTGGATGGTAGCCCCTTTTCCTACGAGCAGTACTTC.

This chain joins TRBV30 and TRBJ2-7, with D perhaps TRBD2 (7 bases). Per germline, CDR1 GTSNPN and CDR2 SVGIG (reference sequence). Trimming shortened V by 2 bases and J by 3 bases, and 26 bases separated the two germline ends. The CDR3 consists of 18 residues. CDR3 region: CAWSPAGAPSLIYYEQYF. The CDR3 DNA sequence: TGTGCCTGGAGTCCCGCGGGGGCTCCTTCCCTAATATACTACGAGCAGTACTTC.

The rearrangement links TRBV29-1 to TRBJ2-1; 9 bases line up with TRBD1. In germline, CDR1 is SQVTM, CDR2 ANQGSEA. With V trimmed by 7 bases and J by 2 bases, 9 bases remained unmatched. This CDR3 has 15 residues. CDR3 loop: CSALLRDRAYNEQFF. The CDR3 bases are TGCAGCGCCCTCCTCCGGGACAGGGCCTACAATGAGCAGTTCTTC.

The V call is TRBV3-1 (or the pseudogene TRBV3-2), the J call TRBJ1-1; D possibly corresponds to TRBD1 (6 bases). Germline lookup yields CDR1 LGHDT and CDR2 YNNKEL (reference sequence). The CDR3 consists of 17 residues. With 0 bases removed from V and 0 bases from J, the gap between germline ends came to 14 bases. The CDR3 loop is CASSQEPGRTVNTEAFF. Written as DNA, the CDR3 is TGTGCCAGCAGCCAAGAGCCTGGCAGGACAGTGAACACTGAAGCTTTCTTT.

V and J are TRBV6-5 and TRBJ1-4; 11 bases are a match to TRBD1. V gave up 10 bases and J gave up 0 bases; unmatched junction bases: 4. Germline CDR1 reads MNHEY; CDR2 reads SVGAGI. The CDR3 length is 15 residues. The CDR3 sequence: CATGQGGATNEKLFF. The DNA for the CDR3 is TGTGCCACGGGACAGGGGGGGGCAACTAATGAAAAACTGTTTTTT.

CDR3 amino acids: CASSLDRVYGYTF. The CDR3, as DNA: TGCGCCAGCAGCTTGGACAGGGTATATGGCTACACCTTC. V gene TRBV5-1 combines with J gene TRBJ1-2, with a tentative D call TRBD1 (6 bases). This CDR3 spans 13 amino acids. Germline CDR1 and CDR2: SGHRS and YFSETQ. V lost 0 bases to trimming and J lost 5 bases, with 8 bases between them.

The J gene is TRBJ2-7, the V gene TRBV7-9; 7 positions match TRBD1. The ends lost 5 bases at V and 2 bases at J; junction bases unmatched: 9. CDR3 length: 15 amino acids. Germline V CDR1 and CDR2: SEHNR, FQNEAQ (reference sequence). The CDR3 here is CASSTDGTAAYEQYF. The DNA for the CDR3 is TGTGCCAGCAGCACCGACGGGACAGCTGCCTACGAGCAGTACTTC.

Comments on this clone: At one boundary the junction diverges from the germline segment, which might be a read error. This chain connects TRBV7-8 to TRBJ1-4; D possibly corresponds to TRBD1 (5 bases). This CDR3 has 14 residues. Germline CDR1 reads SGHVS; CDR2 reads FQNEAQ. In DNA form, the CDR3 reads TGTGTCAGCAGCTTAAGGGACTTTAATGAAAAACTGTTTTTT. This sequence encodes CVSSLRDFNEKLFF.

Of note for this clone: An end of the junction does not agree with germline; a read error may underlie this. This chain uses TRBV5-1 with TRBJ2-5, with D maybe TRBD1 (6 bases). Germline V gene sequence: CDR1 SGHRS, CDR2 YFSETQ. The CDR3 consists of 15 residues. CDR3 sequence (DNA): TGCGCCAGCAGCTTGGGTGGCAGGGGCCAAGAGGCCCAGTACTTC. Translating it yields CASSLGGRGQEAQYF.

The V gene is TRBV2, the J gene TRBJ1-2; D is possibly TRBD1 (5 bases). Trimming took 5 bases from V and 1 from J, leaving 14 bases between them. The CDR3 spans 15 residues. Germline lookup yields CDR1 SNHLY and CDR2 FYNNEI. The CDR3 reads CASSSTGWGNYGYTF. In DNA, the CDR3 is TGTGCCAGCAGTTCTACAGGATGGGGTAACTATGGCTACACCTTC.